These T cell receptor beta chains were read from a single sample in a study of T-cell memory formation after mild COVID-19. TCRdb reprocessed the 5' RACE reads with MiXCR, giving one entry per CDR3 protein. The table includes around 420,000 distinct CDR3 sequences, 24% detected once. Sequencing was carried out using PBMCs or a T cell subset sorted from them (not recorded which). Receptors were obtained from an adult woman who had mild COVID-19 (a few samples of this study predate the infection). Cell type and time point are not known. CDR3s include the opening cysteine and the closing phenylalanine or tryptophan. A D gene is named only where the DNA matches it firmly. Clone size is shown for a subset of rows, as once, few, many or a class of expanded clone.

V	J	size	D	CDR3	DNA
TRBV7-8	TRBJ2-5	few	NA	CASSPRGRETQYF	TGTGCCAGCAGCCCGAGGGGGAGAGAGACCCAGTACTTC
TRBV13	TRBJ1-1	NA	NA	CASSSTGAAEAFF	TGTGCCAGCAGTTCGACGGGAGCGGCTGAAGCTTTCTTT
TRBV25-1	TRBJ2-5	NA	NA	CASSRRDQGQETQYF	TGTGCCAGCAGTCGACGAGACCAGGGACAAGAGACCCAGTACTTC
TRBV7-9	TRBJ2-1	few	TRBD2	CASSPVGLAGNEQFF	TGTGCCAGCAGCCCCGTCGGACTAGCGGGCAATGAGCAGTTCTTC
TRBV7-3	TRBJ2-7	few	NA	CASSRGQAYEQYF	TGTGCCAGCAGCCGAGGACAAGCCTACGAGCAGTACTTC
TRBV20-1	TRBJ1-3	NA	NA	CSAREPTGNTIYF	TGCAGTGCTAGAGAACCCACTGGAAACACCATATATTTT
TRBV4-1	TRBJ1-4	few	NA	CASSQVGSGLNEKLFF	TGCGCCAGCAGCCAAGTGGGTTCCGGTCTTAATGAAAAACTGTTTTTT
TRBV15	TRBJ1-1	once	NA	CATSARRARITEAFF	TGTGCCACCAGCGCCCGGCGGGCGAGGATCACTGAAGCTTTCTTT
TRBV15	TRBJ1-5	NA	NA	CATSSMALGTIDQPQHF	TGTGCCACCAGCTCAATGGCACTTGGGACAATAGATCAGCCCCAGCATTTT
TRBV15	TRBJ2-2	few	NA	CATSRDRTAGELFF	TGTGCCACCAGCAGAGACCGGACAGCCGGGGAGCTGTTTTTT
TRBV5-1	TRBJ2-7	few	TRBD2	CASSSYSGSNYEQYF	TGCGCCAGCAGCTCATACAGCGGGAGTAACTACGAGCAGTACTTC
TRBV11-2	TRBJ2-5	few	NA	CASSPGPLQYF	TGTGCCAGCAGCCCCGGGCCTCTCCAGTACTTC
TRBV5-4	TRBJ2-7	few	NA	CASSFSGADEQYF	TGTGCCAGCAGCTTTTCGGGTGCTGACGAGCAGTACTTC
TRBV20-1	TRBJ1-1	NA	TRBD1	CSARLPDRVTEAFF	TGCAGTGCTAGGCTTCCTGACAGGGTAACTGAAGCTTTCTTT
TRBV3-1	TRBJ2-7	NA	NA	CASSQVQGPTYEQYF	TGTGCCAGCAGCCAAGTTCAGGGCCCTACCTACGAGCAGTACTTC
TRBV7-2	TRBJ2-5	few	TRBD2	CASSWLTSGQETQYF	TGTGCCAGCAGCTGGTTGACTAGCGGGCAAGAGACCCAGTACTTC
TRBV7-9	TRBJ2-7	NA	NA	CASSLVGPPEQYF	TGTGCCAGCAGCTTAGTCGGCCCCCCAGAGCAGTACTTC
TRBV10-3	TRBJ1-6	NA	TRBD1	CAISESGQGGSPLHF	TGTGCCATCAGTGAGTCGGGACAGGGTGGTTCACCCCTCCACTTT
TRBV7-9	TRBJ2-1	NA	NA	CASTPRGGGASDEQFF	TGTGCCAGCACCCCGCGAGGCGGGGGCGCCTCCGATGAGCAGTTCTTC
TRBV9	TRBJ2-1	NA	TRBD1	CASSPAGTGGRLVFF	TGTGCCAGCAGCCCCGCCGGGACAGGGGGCAGGTTAGTGTTCTTC
TRBV24-1	TRBJ1-1	NA	NA	CATSDPNYTEAFF	TGTGCCACCAGTGACCCGAATTACACTGAAGCTTTCTTT
TRBV5-5	TRBJ2-2	NA	NA	CASSSEGHTGELFF	TGTGCCAGCAGCTCGGAGGGACACACCGGGGAGCTGTTTTTT
TRBV12-3/TRBV12-4	TRBJ1-4	NA	NA	CASSHNTIGEKLFF	TGTGCCAGCAGTCACAATACCATAGGTGAAAAACTGTTTTTT
TRBV20-1	TRBJ2-2	NA	NA	CSARGVGLRANTGELFF	TGCAGTGCTAGAGGCGTTGGACTCCGCGCGAACACCGGGGAGCTGTTTTTT
TRBV29-1	TRBJ2-1	few	NA	CSVESGSYNEQFF	TGCAGCGTTGAATCGGGCTCCTACAATGAGCAGTTCTTC
TRBV5-1	TRBJ2-7	NA	NA	CASSPPGPGDEQYF	TGCGCCAGCAGCCCCCCGGGACCAGGAGACGAGCAGTACTTC
TRBV14	TRBJ2-5	NA	TRBD2	CASSPTAGQETQYF	TGTGCCAGCAGCCCAACAGCGGGGCAAGAGACCCAGTACTTC
TRBV12-3/TRBV12-4	TRBJ1-1	few	NA	CASSLGRQTQAFF	TGTGCCAGCAGTTTAGGGCGACAGACACAAGCTTTCTTT
TRBV20-1	TRBJ2-7	NA	TRBD2	CSARGLAAAYEQYF	TGCAGTGCTAGAGGACTAGCGGCAGCCTACGAGCAGTACTTC
TRBV12-3/TRBV12-4	TRBJ2-1	NA	NA	CASSTRGASSYNEQFF	TGTGCCAGCAGTACCCGTGGGGCTAGTTCGTACAATGAGCAGTTCTTC
TRBV27	TRBJ1-2	NA	NA	CASWTAGGYGYTF	TGTGCCAGCTGGACAGCGGGCGGCTATGGCTACACCTTC
TRBV7-2	TRBJ1-6	few	NA	CASSLVLGVDNSPLHF	TGTGCCAGCAGCTTAGTTCTCGGAGTGGATAATTCACCCCTCCACTTT
TRBV7-9	TRBJ1-5	NA	NA	CASSPESGPQHF	TGTGCCAGCAGCCCGGAGAGCGGACCCCAGCATTTT
TRBV24-1	TRBJ2-3	NA	NA	CATSDSYSPSTDTQYF	TGTGCCACCAGTGACTCCTACAGCCCTAGCACAGATACGCAGTATTTT
TRBV7-6	TRBJ1-2	few	NA	CASSLGHSGYTF	TGTGCCAGCAGCTTAGGTCACAGCGGCTACACCTTC
TRBV24-1	TRBJ1-2	few	NA	CATSDLGDGYTF	TGTGCCACCAGTGATTTAGGTGATGGCTACACCTTC
TRBV20-1	TRBJ2-4	few	NA	CSARDPVAGKASNIQYF	TGCAGTGCTAGAGATCCTGTCGCAGGCAAGGCCTCAAACATTCAGTACTTC
TRBV7-9	TRBJ2-4	few	TRBD1	CASSWWTGTVAKNIQYF	TGTGCCAGCAGCTGGTGGACAGGGACGGTGGCCAAAAACATTCAGTACTTC
TRBV5-6	TRBJ2-7	many	TRBD2	CASSYGTSGSYEQYF	TGTGCCAGCAGTTACGGGACTAGCGGCTCCTACGAGCAGTACTTC
TRBV9	TRBJ2-7	NA	NA	CASSVDMGATYEQYF	TGTGCCAGCAGCGTAGATATGGGAGCGACGTACGAGCAGTACTTC
TRBV6-1	TRBJ2-3	few	NA	CASSRDSRSTDTQYF	TGTGCCAGCAGCCGGGACTCCAGGAGCACAGATACGCAGTATTTT
TRBV2	TRBJ1-1	NA	TRBD1	CASSPGGQADTEAFF	TGTGCCAGCAGTCCTGGGGGACAGGCGGACACTGAAGCTTTCTTT
TRBV5-1	TRBJ1-2	few	NA	CASSSGRNEGYTF	TGCGCCAGCAGCTCGGGCCGCAACGAGGGCTACACCTTC
TRBV27	TRBJ1-1	few	TRBD1	CASSLRDRDKAFF	TGTGCCAGCAGTTTACGGGACAGAGACAAAGCTTTCTTT
TRBV12-3/TRBV12-4	TRBJ2-3	few	NA	CASGSSTDTQYF	TGTGCCAGCGGGTCTAGCACAGATACGCAGTATTTT
TRBV15	TRBJ2-3	NA	TRBD1	CATSSDGRTGTPDTQYF	TGTGCCACCAGCAGTGACGGCAGGACAGGGACCCCAGATACGCAGTATTTT
TRBV20-1	TRBJ1-2	NA	NA	CSARDSRAVYGYTF	TGCAGTGCTAGAGATAGCAGGGCAGTCTATGGCTACACCTTC
TRBV12-3/TRBV12-4	TRBJ1-5	few	NA	CASSFSTGNQPQHF	TGTGCCAGCAGTTTCTCGACAGGCAATCAGCCCCAGCATTTT
TRBV19	TRBJ1-2	few	NA	CASSAQRTATNYGYTF	TGTGCCAGTAGTGCGCAGCGGACAGCCACTAACTATGGCTACACCTTC
TRBV24-1	TRBJ2-1	few	NA	CATSDTLYSYNEQFF	TGTGCCACCAGTGACACCTTGTACTCCTACAATGAGCAGTTCTTC